These 7 T cell receptor beta chains share one sample of origin, sequenced in a study of blood T cells in healthy people across ages. The authors ran a second PCR of about 7 to 11 cycles using a sample-barcoded 5' primer and a J-beta primer mix. TCRdb passed the 5' RACE reads through MiXCR, listing each CDR3 protein once. The repertoire holds some 780,000 distinct CDR3 sequences, with around three fifths as singletons. Sequenced input: blood. Receptors originate from a man between 35 and 55 years old in good health.

V is TRBV12-3 or TRBV12-4 and J is TRBJ2-6; possible D gene TRBD2, 5 bases. V dropped 2 bases and J dropped 2 bases, with 13 bases sitting between them. The CDR3 spans 17 residues. In DNA form, the CDR3 reads TGTGCCAGCAGTTTAATTGCGGGTAGGGCTGGGGCCAACGTCCTGACTTTC. Amino acids: CASSLIAGRAGANVLTF.

The CDR3: CASSLALRGLQETQYF. Written as DNA, the CDR3 is TGTGCCAGCAGCTTAGCGCTCCGGGGGTTACAAGAGACCCAGTACTTC. V is TRBV7-2 and J is TRBJ2-5; D might be TRBD2 (6 bases). V dropped 0 bases and J dropped 2 bases, with 13 bases sitting between them. Germline CDR1 reads SGHTA; CDR2 reads FQGNSA. The CDR3 covers 16 residues.

There are a few counts of this clonotype. The J gene is TRBJ1-1, the V gene TRBV6-5; D remains unclear. This CDR3 has 15 amino acids. Germline V CDR1 and CDR2: MNHEY, SVGAGI. V lost 6 bases and J 3 bases, leaving 17 bases between the germline ends. The CDR3 protein is CASSPTFTVDTEAFF. The CDR3 bases are TGTGCCAGCAGCCCCACTTTTACAGTTGACACTGAAGCTTTCTTT.

A few counts support this clonotype. The chain uses TRBV4-3 and TRBJ2-1; D is perhaps TRBD2 (5 bases). V was shortened by 1 base and J by 1 base, with 5 bases between the two germline ends. This CDR3 is 14 amino acids long. The germline V gene encodes CDR1 LGHNA and CDR2 YSLEER. The CDR3 protein is CASSQGTSYNEQFF. CDR3 coding DNA: TGCGCCAGCAGCCAAGGGACTTCCTACAATGAGCAGTTCTTC.

This clonotype turned up a few times. The chain has TRBV4-2 and TRBJ2-1, with 15 bases lining up with TRBD2. This CDR3 is 21 amino acids long. From germline, CDR1 is LGHNA and CDR2 YNFKEQ. The ends lost 1 base at V and 4 bases at J; junction bases unmatched: 14. Here the CDR3 DNA reads TGTGCCAGCAGCCAAGGCGAGCCACCGGGACTAGCGGGGGGCCCATACAATGAGCAGTTCTTC. The encoded protein is CASSQGEPPGLAGGPYNEQFF.

The chain recombines TRBV28 with TRBJ2-4; D remains unclear. The last part of the DNA fits TRBJ2-7 better; the J call may be wrong. Germline CDR1 is MDHEN and CDR2 is SYDVKM. The CDR3 runs to 14 residues. CDR3 bases: TGTGCCAGCCGAACCCGAAACCGGAAGGACGAGCAGTACTTC. It encodes CASRTRNRKDEQYF.

This clonotype was seen once. The chain recombines TRBV24-1 with TRBJ2-1; 13 bases match TRBD2. CDR1 is KGHDR and CDR2 is SFDVKD in the germline V gene. The CDR3 runs to 16 residues. The junction had 6 bases not matched to a gene; V was cut back by 4 bases and J by 7 bases. CDR3 loop: CATSDSTSGRENEQFF. In DNA, the CDR3 is TGTGCCACCAGTGACTCAACTAGCGGGAGGGAAAATGAGCAGTTCTTC.